This entry features one T cell receptor (beta chain) sequence. Its antigen is not identified. This sequence may be a read error, since a much larger clone differs from it by one base. Time point: newly diagnosed GD, antithyroid drugs for less than 3 months. Preparation of the TCR library used RNA extracted from PBMCs. The record originates from a study of regulatory T cells in long-lasting Graves disease. General study findings and limits: TRBV28, TRBJ1-2 and TRBJ2-5 emerged as the favored segments in persistent disease.

The TCR beta library used iRepertoire HTBI primers with Arm-PCR amplification of CDR3. TCRdb itself ran the multiplex PCR reads through MiXCR, one entry per CDR3 protein. The sample has about 420,000 distinct CDR3 sequences; about a sixth are singletons. This CDR3 spans 17 amino acids. Germline assignment: CDR1 PRHDT and CDR2 FYEKMQ (reference sequence). The sample was also reused in another study, on T cells in Graves' hyperthyroidism and ophthalmopathy. This second study notes: Most expanded thyroid clonotypes above 0.001 recurred in blood.

The sample consisted of peripheral blood mononuclear cells (PBMCs), taken at new diagnosis, from a patient treated with antithyroid drugs. The chain combines TRBV13 with TRBJ2-7, with TRBD2 matching 11 bases. The clonotype was recovered from a woman under 30 with Graves disease. The CDR3 bases are TGTGCCAGCAGCTTAGTGGGGACTAGCGGACTCTCCTACGAGCGGTACTTC. The encoded protein is CASSLVGTSGLSYERYF.